The 5 T cell receptor beta chains given below trace back to one sample, sequenced in a study of T cells after posttransplantation cyclophosphamide. Here immunoSEQ multiplex PCR was the method, and the copy in TCRdb shows in-frame clones only, minus some. Observed in the sample are 40,000 to 45,000 clones, none of them singletons. Sequencing input: PBMCs. These receptors were obtained from a man aged 40-49 years in good health, CMV-negative, and a related stem cell transplant donor.

The V and J genes are TRBV27 and TRBJ2-3, with D possibly being TRBD2 (5 bases). This CDR3 spans 12 amino acids. V lost 8 bases, J lost 2 bases, and 8 bases lay in between. The germline CDR1 and CDR2 sequences are MNHEY and SMNVEV (reference sequence). The CDR3 region is CASGGHTDTQYF. In DNA, the CDR3 is TGTGCCAGCGGAGGCCACACAGATACGCAGTATTTT.

This clone was counted many times. This chain uses TRBV5-1 with TRBJ2-3; 13 bases align to TRBD2. With V trimmed by 0 bases and J by 6 bases, 1 base remained unmatched. This CDR3 region has 15 residues. The germline V gene has CDR1 SGHRS and CDR2 YFSETQ. CDR3 nucleotide sequence: TGCGCCAGCAGCTTGGAACTAGCGGGAGGGGATACGCAGTATTTT. Amino acids: CASSLELAGGDTQYF.

In its sample, this clone was seen many times. This rearrangement joins TRBV10-3 to TRBJ2-1; 10 bases are shared with TRBD1. The CDR3 length is 16 residues. Per the germline V gene, CDR1 is ENHRY and CDR2 is SYGVKD. V gave up 6 bases and J gave up 9 bases; unmatched junction bases: 14. CDR3 sequence reads: CAIRTTRDRGPSEQFF. In nucleotides, the CDR3 is TGTGCCATCAGAACGACCCGGGACAGGGGTCCCAGTGAGCAGTTCTTC.

In this sample, this clone turned up a few times. The chain has TRBV5-1 and TRBJ2-3; 14 bases agree with TRBD2. J was trimmed by 0 bases and V by 1 base; bases with no gene match: 7. The V gene's germline CDR1 is SGHRS and CDR2 YFSETQ. CDR3 length equals 19 residues. The CDR3 region is CASSLTGTSGGPSTDTQYF. CDR3 DNA sequence: TGCGCCAGCAGCTTGACCGGGACTAGCGGGGGCCCTAGCACAGATACGCAGTATTTT. The whole variable domain, filled in from reference TRBV5-1 and TRBJ2-3, reads KAGVTQTPRYLIKTRGQQVTLSCSPISGHRSVSWYQQTPGQGLQFLFEYFSETQRNKGNFPGRFSGRQFSNSRSEMNVSTLELGDSALYLCASSLTGTSGGPSTDTQYFGPGTRLTVL.

This clone was counted many times. The J gene is TRBJ2-1, the V gene TRBV2; 9 bases match TRBD1. The CDR3 consists of 15 residues. CDR1 and CDR2 (germline): SNHLY, FYNNEI. J lost 6 bases, V lost 4 bases, and 7 bases had no gene match. CDR3 nucleotides: TGTGCCAGCAGTGGGGGGACAGGGAGGTCCAATGAGCAGTTCTTC. It translates to CASSGGTGRSNEQFF.